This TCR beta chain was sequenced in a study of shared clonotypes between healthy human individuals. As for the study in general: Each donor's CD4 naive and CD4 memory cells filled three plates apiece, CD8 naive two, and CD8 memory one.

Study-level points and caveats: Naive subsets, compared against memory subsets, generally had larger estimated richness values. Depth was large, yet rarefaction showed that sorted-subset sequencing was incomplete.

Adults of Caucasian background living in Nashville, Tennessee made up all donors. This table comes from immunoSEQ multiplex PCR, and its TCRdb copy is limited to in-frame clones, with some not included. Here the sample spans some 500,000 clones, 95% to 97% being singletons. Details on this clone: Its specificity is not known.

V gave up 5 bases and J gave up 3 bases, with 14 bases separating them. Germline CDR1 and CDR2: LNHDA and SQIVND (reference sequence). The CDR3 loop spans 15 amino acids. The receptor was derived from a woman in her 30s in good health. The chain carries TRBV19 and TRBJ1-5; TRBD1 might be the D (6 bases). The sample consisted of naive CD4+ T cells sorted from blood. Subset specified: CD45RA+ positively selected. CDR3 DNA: TGTGCCAGTAGTTTGGGGGGCTTTAACAATCAGCCCCAGCATTTT. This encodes CASSLGGFNNQPQHF.